These 2 T cell receptor beta chains share one sample of origin, sequenced in a study of regulatory T cells in long-lasting Graves disease. As to time point: newly diagnosed GD, antithyroid drugs for less than 3 months. RNA isolated from PBMCs was used to make the TCR library. Library construction for TCR beta used iRepertoire HTBI primers and Arm-PCR of CDR3 regions. MiXCR, applied by TCRdb to the multiplex PCR reads, yields one record per CDR3 protein. The sample shows approximately 400,000 distinct CDR3 sequences, 15% to 18% of them seen only once. This sample comprised peripheral blood mononuclear cells (PBMCs), obtained at new diagnosis, from a patient treated with antithyroid drugs. Every receptor here comes from a female donor with Graves disease.

This clonotype was seen many times. The V gene is TRBV6-2 or TRBV6-3, the J gene TRBJ2-5; no clear D gene. Per germline, CDR1 MNHEY and CDR2 SVGEGT. V shed 0 bases and J shed 10 bases, with 15 bases lying between them. The CDR3 contains 14 residues. The CDR3 reads CASSYSWGSKDQYF. Here the CDR3 DNA reads TGTGCCAGCAGTTACTCATGGGGTAGCAAGGACCAGTACTTC.

This clonotype was seen at least ten times. V gene TRBV5-1 combines with J gene TRBJ2-5, with D perhaps TRBD1 (6 bases). The V end was cut by 0 bases, the J end by 4 bases, with 19 bases between. Per the germline V gene, CDR1 is SGHRS and CDR2 is YFSETQ. The CDR3 contains 17 residues. The CDR3 reads CASSLARQDLPRETQYF. CDR3 in DNA: TGCGCCAGCAGCTTGGCTCGACAGGACCTTCCACGAGAGACCCAGTACTTC.